One sample yielded the 5 T cell receptor beta chains listed below, sequenced in a study of blood T cell repertoires in COVID-19. Profiled with immunoSEQ multiplex PCR; TCRdb holds only in-frame clones, not every one. The repertoire holds just under 350,000 clones, with 88% as singletons. The sample taken for sequencing was peripheral blood. These TCRs come from a woman in her seventies with COVID-19, enrolled during active disease.

The genes are TRBV5-1 and TRBJ2-7, with D perhaps matching TRBD1 (6 bases). The CDR3 loop spans 14 amino acids. Trimming took 4 bases from V and 2 from J, leaving 13 bases between them. Germline lookup yields CDR1 SGHRS and CDR2 YFSETQ. The CDR3 spells CASSLRQVPYEQYF. DNA of the CDR3: TGCGCCAGCAGCCTAAGACAGGTACCCTACGAGCAGTACTTC. The full variable domain, its missing parts supplied by reference TRBV5-1 and TRBJ2-7, is KAGVTQTPRYLIKTRGQQVTLSCSPISGHRSVSWYQQTPGQGLQFLFEYFSETQRNKGNFPGRFSGRQFSNSRSEMNVSTLELGDSALYLCASSLRQVPYEQYFGPGTRLTVT.

The genes are TRBV2 and TRBJ1-2, with D unclear. Germline V gives CDR1 SNHLY, CDR2 FYNNEI. V shed 2 bases and J shed 0 bases, with 4 bases lying between them. This CDR3 contains 13 residues. As DNA, the CDR3 is TGTGCCAGCAGTGAAAGAGCTAACTATGGCTACACCTTC. Translating gives CASSERANYGYTF.

This sequence joins TRBV9 and TRBJ2-3; D is possibly TRBD2 (7 bases). Trimming cost V 7 bases and J 2 bases, with 17 bases left between them. The CDR3 covers 15 residues. Germline CDR1 is SGDLS and CDR2 is YYNGEE. The CDR3 coding sequence is TGTGCCAGCCGCACCGGGGGGCTGCCCACAGATACGCAGTATTTT. Translation gives CASRTGGLPTDTQYF.

This chain uses TRBV23-1 with TRBJ2-5; D gene uncertain. TRBV23-1 is labeled an ORF, and its function is uncertain. The length of the CDR3 is 13 residues. Trimming took off 6 bases at V and 3 bases at J, with 11 bases between the two ends. The CDR3 DNA is TGCGCCAGCAGCCGTCAAATAGAAGAGACCCAGTACTTC. Translating it yields CASSRQIEETQYF.

The chain carries TRBV5-6 and TRBJ1-2, with D possibly being TRBD1 (5 bases). The CDR3 sequence is 13 residues long. CDR1 and CDR2 (germline): SGHDT, YYEEEE. Between the trimmed V and J ends, which lost 6 bases and 2 bases, there was a span of 11 bases. CDR3 sequence (DNA): TGTGCCAGCACCACCCAGGGCAACTATGGCTACACCTTC. This sequence encodes CASTTQGNYGYTF.